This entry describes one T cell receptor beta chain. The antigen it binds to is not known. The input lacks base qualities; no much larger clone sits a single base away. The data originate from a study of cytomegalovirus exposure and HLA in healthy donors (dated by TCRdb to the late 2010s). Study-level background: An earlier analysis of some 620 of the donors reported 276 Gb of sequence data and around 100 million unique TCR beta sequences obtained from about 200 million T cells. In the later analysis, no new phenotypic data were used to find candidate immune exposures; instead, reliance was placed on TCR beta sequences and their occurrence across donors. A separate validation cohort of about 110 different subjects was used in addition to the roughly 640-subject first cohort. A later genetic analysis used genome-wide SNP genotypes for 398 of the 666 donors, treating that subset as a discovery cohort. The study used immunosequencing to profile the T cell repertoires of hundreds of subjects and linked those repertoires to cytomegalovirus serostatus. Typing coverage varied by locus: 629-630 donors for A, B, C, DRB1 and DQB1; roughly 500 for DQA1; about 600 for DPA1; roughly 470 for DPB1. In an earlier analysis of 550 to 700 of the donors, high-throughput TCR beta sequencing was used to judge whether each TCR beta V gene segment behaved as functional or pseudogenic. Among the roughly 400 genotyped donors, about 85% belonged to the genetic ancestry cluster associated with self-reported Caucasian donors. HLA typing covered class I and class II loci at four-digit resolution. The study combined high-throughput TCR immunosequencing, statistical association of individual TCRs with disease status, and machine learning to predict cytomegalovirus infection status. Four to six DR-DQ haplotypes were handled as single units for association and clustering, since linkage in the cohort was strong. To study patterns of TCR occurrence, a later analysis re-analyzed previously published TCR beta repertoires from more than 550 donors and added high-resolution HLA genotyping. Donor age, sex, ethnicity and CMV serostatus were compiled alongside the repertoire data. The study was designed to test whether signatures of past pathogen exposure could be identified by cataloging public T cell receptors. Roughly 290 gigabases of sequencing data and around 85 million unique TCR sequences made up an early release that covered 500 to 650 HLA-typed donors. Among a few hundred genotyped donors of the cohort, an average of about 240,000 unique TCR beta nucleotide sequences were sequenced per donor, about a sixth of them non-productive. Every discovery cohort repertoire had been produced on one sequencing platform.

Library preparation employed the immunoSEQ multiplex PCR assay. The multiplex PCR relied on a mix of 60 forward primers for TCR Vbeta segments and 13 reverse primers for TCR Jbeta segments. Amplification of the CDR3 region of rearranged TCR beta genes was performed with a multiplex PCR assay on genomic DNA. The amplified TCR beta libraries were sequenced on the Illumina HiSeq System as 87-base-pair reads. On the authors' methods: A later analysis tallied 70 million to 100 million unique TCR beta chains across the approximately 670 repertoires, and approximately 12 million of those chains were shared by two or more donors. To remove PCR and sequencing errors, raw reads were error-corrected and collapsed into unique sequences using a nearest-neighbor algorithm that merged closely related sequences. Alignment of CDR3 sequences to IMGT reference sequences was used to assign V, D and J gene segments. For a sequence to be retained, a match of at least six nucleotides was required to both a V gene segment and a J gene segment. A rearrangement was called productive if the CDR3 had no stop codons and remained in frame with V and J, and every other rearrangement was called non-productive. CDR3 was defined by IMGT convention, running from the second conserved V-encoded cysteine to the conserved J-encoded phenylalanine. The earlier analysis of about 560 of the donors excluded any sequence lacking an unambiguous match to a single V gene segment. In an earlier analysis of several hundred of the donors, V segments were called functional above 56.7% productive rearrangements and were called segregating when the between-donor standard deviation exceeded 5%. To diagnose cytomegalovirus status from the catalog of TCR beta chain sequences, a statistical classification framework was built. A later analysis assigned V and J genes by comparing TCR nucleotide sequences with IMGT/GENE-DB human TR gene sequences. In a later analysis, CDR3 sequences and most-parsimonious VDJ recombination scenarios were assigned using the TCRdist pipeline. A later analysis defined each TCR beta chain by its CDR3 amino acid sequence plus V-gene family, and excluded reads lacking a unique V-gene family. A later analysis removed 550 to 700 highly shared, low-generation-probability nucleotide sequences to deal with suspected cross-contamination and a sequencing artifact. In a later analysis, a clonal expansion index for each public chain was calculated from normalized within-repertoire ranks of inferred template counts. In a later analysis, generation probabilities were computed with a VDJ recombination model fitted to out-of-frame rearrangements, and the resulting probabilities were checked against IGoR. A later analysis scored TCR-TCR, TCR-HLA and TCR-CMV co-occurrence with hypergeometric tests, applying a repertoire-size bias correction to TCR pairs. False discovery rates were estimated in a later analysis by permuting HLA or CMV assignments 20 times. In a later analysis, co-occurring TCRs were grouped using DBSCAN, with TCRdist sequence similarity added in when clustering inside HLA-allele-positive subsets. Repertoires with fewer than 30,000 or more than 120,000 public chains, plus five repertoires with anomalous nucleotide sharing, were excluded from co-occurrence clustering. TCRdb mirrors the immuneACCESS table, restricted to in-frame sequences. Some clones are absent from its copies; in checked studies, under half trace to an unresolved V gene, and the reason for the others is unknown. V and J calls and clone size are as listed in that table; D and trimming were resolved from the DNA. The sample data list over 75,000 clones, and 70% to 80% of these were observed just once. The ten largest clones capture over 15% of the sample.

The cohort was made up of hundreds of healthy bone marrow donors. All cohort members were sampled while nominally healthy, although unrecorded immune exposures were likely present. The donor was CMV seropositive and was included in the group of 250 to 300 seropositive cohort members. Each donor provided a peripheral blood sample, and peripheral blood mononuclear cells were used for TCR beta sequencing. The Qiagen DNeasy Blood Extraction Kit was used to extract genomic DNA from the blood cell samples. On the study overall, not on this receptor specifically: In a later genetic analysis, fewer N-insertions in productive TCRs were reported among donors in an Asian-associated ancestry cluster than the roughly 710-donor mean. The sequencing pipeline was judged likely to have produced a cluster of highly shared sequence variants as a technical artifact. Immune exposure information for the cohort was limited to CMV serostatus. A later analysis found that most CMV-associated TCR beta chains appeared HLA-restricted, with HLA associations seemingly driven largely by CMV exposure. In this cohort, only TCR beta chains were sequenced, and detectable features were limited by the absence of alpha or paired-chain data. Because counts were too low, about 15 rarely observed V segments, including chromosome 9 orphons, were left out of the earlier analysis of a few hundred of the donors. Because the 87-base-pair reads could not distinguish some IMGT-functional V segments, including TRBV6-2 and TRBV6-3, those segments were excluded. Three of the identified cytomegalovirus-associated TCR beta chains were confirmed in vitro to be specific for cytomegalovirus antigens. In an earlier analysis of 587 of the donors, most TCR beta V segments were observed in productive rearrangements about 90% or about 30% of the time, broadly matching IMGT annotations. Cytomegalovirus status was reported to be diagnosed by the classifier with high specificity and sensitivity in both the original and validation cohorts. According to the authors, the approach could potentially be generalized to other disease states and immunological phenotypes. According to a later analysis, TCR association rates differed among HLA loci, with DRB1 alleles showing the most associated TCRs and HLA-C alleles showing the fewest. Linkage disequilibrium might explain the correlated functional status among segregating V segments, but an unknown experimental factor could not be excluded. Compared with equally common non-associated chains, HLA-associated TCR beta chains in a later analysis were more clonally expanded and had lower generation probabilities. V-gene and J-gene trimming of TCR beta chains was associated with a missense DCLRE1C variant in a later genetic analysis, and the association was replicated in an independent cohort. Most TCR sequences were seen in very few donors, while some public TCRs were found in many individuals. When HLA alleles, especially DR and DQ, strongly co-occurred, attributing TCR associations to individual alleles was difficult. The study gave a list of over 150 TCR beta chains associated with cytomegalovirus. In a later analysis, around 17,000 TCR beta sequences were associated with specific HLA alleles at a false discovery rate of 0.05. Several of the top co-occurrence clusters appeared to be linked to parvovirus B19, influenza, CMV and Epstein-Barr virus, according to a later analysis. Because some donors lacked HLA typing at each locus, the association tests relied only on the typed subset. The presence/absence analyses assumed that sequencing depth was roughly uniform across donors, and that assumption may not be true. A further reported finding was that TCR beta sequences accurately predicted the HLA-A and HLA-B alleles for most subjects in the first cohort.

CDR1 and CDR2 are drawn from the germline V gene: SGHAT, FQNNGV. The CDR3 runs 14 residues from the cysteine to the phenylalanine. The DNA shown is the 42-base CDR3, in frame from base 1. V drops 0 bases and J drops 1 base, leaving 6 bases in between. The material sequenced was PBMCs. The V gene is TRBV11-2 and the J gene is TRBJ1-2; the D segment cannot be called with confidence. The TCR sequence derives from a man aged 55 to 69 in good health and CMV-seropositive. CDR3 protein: CASSLDPGNYGYTF. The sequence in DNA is TGTGCCAGCAGCTTAGATCCGGGTAACTATGGCTACACCTTC.